The subject of this entry is one TCR beta chain. The data stem from a study of shared clonotypes between healthy human individuals. Method: immunoSEQ multiplex PCR; TCRdb's copy keeps in-frame clones and lacks some. The profile shows approximately 1,500,000 clones, around 95% of them singletons. CDR1 is LNHDA, CDR2 SQIVND, per germline (reference sequence). This CDR3 contains 16 residues. V was clipped by 5 bases and J by 0 bases, with 16 bases between them. The material sequenced was naive CD4+ T cells sorted from blood. The sample's subset: CD45RA+ positively selected. The chain couples TRBV19 to TRBJ1-1, with no clear D. The clonotype was recovered from a man aged 30 to 45 in good health. CDR3 DNA: TGTGCCAGTAGTCCCCTTGGAAGACATCTGAACACTGAAGCTTTCTTT. Protein: CASSPLGRHLNTEAFF.